Shown below are 8 T cell receptor beta chains from a single sample sequenced in a study of shared clonotypes between healthy human individuals. Some clones are missing from TCRdb's copy, which holds only in-frame ones; the method was immunoSEQ multiplex PCR. The sample consists of some 2 million clones, around 96% of them appearing once. Terminally differentiated effector memory CD45RA+ cells were excluded from the naive CD8 cells, which were CD45RO-negative and positively selected for CCR7. The specimen sequenced was naive CD8+ T cells sorted from blood. The receptor set was obtained from a man in his late teens or twenties in good health.

CDR3 sequence (DNA): TGTGCCAGCAGACCCGGACAGGGTGGCGAGCAGTACTTC. As protein: CASRPGQGGEQYF. V gene TRBV6-5 combines with J gene TRBJ2-7, with TRBD1 matching over 8 bases. The V segment lost 6 bases and the J segment 6 bases; nucleotides outside the gene matches: 7. The CDR3 runs 13 residues. Germline CDR1 is MNHEY and CDR2 is SVGAGI.

The rearrangement joins TRBV5-6 to TRBJ2-1; no definite D call. The germline V gene has CDR1 SGHDT and CDR2 YYEEEE. The CDR3 has 12 residues. Trimming pared 0 bases from V and 8 bases from J, leaving 6 bases between. CDR3 region: CASSLEIDEQFF. CDR3 DNA sequence: TGTGCCAGCAGCTTGGAGATAGATGAGCAGTTCTTC.

The J gene is TRBJ2-7, the V gene TRBV15; tentatively, D is TRBD2 (6 bases). CDR3 size: 14 residues. The ends were cut back, 0 bases at V and 7 bases at J, with 13 bases in the middle. Germline lookup yields CDR1 LNHNV and CDR2 YYDKDF (reference sequence). The CDR3 here is CATSRDLGGWEQYF. The DNA of the CDR3 is TGTGCCACCAGCAGAGATCTCGGGGGATGGGAGCAGTACTTC.

The chain has TRBV12-5 and TRBJ2-2; TRBD1 matches 9 bases. The CDR3 has 15 amino acids. Trimming took 1 base from V and 3 from J; bases not matched to a gene: 0. CDR1 and CDR2 from the germline V gene are LGHNT and FRNRAP. The CDR3 sequence is CASGLGQGDTGELFF. CDR3 in DNA: TGTGCTAGTGGTTTGGGACAGGGGGACACCGGGGAGCTGTTTTTT. The variable domain in full, with the rest retrieved from reference TRBV12-5 and TRBJ2-2, is DARVTQTPRHKVTEMGQEVTMRCQPILGHNTVFWYRQTMMQGLELLAYFRNRAPLDDSGMPKDRFSAEMPDATLATLKIQPSEPRDSAVYFCASGLGQGDTGELFFGEGSRLTVL.

Here the CDR3 DNA reads TGCGCCAGCAGCCAAGATACCGGGACAGGGGAGGCGCGGTACTTC. Translation gives CASSQDTGTGEARYF. This chain links TRBV4-1 with TRBJ2-4, with TRBD1 identical over 10 bases. The CDR3 sequence is 15 residues long. V lost 0 bases, J lost 15 bases, and 11 bases stayed unmatched. Germline values: CDR1 MGHRA, CDR2 YSYEKL.

A single count supports this clone. The chain recombines TRBV7-9 with TRBJ1-1; possible D gene TRBD1, 5 bases. The germline gives CDR1 SEHNR, CDR2 FQNEAQ (reference sequence). V shed 5 bases and J shed 0 bases, with 16 bases lying between them. The CDR3 totals 16 residues. The CDR3 protein is CASSLRGLGLNTEAFF. The CDR3 DNA reads TGTGCCAGCAGCCTAAGGGGCTTGGGACTGAACACTGAAGCTTTCTTT.

The chain links TRBV6-5 to TRBJ1-5; D gene ambiguous. V lost 2 bases and J lost 9, with 8 bases in between. From germline, CDR1 is MNHEY and CDR2 SVGAGI. The CDR3 consists of 12 residues. The CDR3 sequence: CASSYPRGPQHF. The CDR3 DNA reads TGTGCCAGCAGTTACCCCCGGGGGCCCCAGCATTTT.

This clone has only one observation. The rearrangement links TRBV4-1 to TRBJ2-1; 10 nucleotides line up with TRBD1. Trimming took 7 bases from V and 1 from J; bases not matched to a gene: 1. The CDR3 is made up of 14 amino acids. Germline loops: CDR1 MGHRA, CDR2 YSYEKL. The CDR3 region is CASKGQGSYNEQFF. CDR3 DNA: TGCGCCAGCAAGGGACAGGGGTCCTACAATGAGCAGTTCTTC.